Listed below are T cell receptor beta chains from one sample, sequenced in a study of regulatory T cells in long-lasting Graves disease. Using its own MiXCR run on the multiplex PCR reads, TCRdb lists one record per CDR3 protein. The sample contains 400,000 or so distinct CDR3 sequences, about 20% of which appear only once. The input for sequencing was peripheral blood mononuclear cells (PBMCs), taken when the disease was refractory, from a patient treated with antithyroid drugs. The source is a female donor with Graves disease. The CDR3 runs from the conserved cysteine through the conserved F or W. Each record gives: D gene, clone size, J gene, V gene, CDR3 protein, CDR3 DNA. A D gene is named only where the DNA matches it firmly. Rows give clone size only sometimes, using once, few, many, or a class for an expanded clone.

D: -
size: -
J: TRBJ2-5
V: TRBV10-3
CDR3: CAISGLGGSAGLQETQYF
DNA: TGTGCCATCAGTGGGCTTGGGGGTTCAGCGGGCCTTCAAGAGACCCAGTACTTC

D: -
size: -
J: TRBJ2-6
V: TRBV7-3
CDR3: CASSLTSRAGANVLTF
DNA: TGTGCCAGCAGCTTAACTAGTAGGGCTGGGGCCAACGTCCTGACTTTC

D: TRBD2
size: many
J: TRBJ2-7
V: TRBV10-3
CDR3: CATGGTSGNRTGQYF
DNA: TGTGCCACCGGGGGGACTAGCGGGAACCGTACGGGGCAGTACTTC

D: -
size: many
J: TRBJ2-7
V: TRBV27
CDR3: CASSLRQAARAEQYF
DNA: TGTGCCAGCAGTTTACGTCAGGCCGCCAGGGCCGAGCAGTACTTC

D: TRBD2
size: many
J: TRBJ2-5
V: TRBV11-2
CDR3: CASRSGGQETQYF
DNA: TGTGCCAGTCGGAGCGGGGGTCAAGAGACCCAGTACTTC

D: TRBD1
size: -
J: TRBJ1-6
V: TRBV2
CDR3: CASSSDRGLSYNSPLHF
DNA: TGTGCCAGCAGTTCTGACAGGGGGCTCTCCTATAATTCACCCCTCCACTTT

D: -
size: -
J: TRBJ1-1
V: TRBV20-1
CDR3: CSARPGRGVMNTEAFF
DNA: TGCAGTGCTAGACCGGGCCGGGGGGTCATGAACACTGAAGCTTTCTTT

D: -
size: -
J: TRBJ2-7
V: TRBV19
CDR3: CASSISGTSSYEQYF
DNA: TGTGCCAGTAGTATATCCGGGACATCATCCTACGAGCAGTACTTC

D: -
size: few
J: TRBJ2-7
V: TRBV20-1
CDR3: CSSRLGSYEQYF
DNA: TGCAGTTCCCGTCTTGGCTCCTACGAGCAGTACTTC

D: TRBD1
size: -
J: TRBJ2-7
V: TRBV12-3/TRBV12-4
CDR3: CASSLEGTGAPYEQYF
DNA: TGTGCCAGCAGTTTAGAGGGGACAGGAGCCCCCTACGAGCAGTACTTC

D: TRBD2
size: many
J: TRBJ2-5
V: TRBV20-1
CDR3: CSARFGRASETQYF
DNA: TGCAGTGCTAGATTCGGGAGGGCCTCGGAGACCCAGTACTTC

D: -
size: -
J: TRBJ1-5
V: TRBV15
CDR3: CATSRDRGANQPQHF
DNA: TGTGCCACCAGCAGAGATCGGGGGGCCAATCAGCCCCAGCATTTT

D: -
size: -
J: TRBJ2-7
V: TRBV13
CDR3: CASSLGTAIAYEQYF
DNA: TGTGCCAGCAGCTTAGGAACAGCGATAGCCTACGAGCAGTACTTC

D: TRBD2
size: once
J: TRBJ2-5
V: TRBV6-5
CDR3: CASSFPLPGGAGSHYQETQYF
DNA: TGTGCCAGCAGTTTCCCTCTTCCTGGGGGAGCGGGGAGCCACTACCAAGAGACCCAGTACTTC

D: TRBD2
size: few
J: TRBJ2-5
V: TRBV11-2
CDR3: CASSEPWGGNTYQETQYF
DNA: TGTGCCAGCAGCGAACCGTGGGGGGGGAATACCTACCAAGAGACCCAGTACTTC

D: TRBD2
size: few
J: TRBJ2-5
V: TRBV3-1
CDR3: CASSPWTSGETQYF
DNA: TGTGCCAGCAGCCCCTGGACTAGCGGGGAGACCCAGTACTTC

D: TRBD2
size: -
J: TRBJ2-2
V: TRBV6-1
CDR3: CASYREGGTGELFF
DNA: TGTGCCAGCTACCGGGAGGGAGGCACCGGGGAGCTGTTTTTT

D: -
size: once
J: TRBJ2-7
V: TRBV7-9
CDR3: CASSSSPRDEQYF
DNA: TGTGCCAGCAGCTCCAGTCCTAGAGACGAGCAGTACTTC

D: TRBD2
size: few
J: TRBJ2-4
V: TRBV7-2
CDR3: CASGRGGSGLAKNIQYF
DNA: TGTGCCAGCGGGCGCGGGGGTAGCGGCCTAGCCAAAAACATTCAGTACTTC

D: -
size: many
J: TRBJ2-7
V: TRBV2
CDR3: CASSEDSPSTDEQYF
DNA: TGTGCCAGCAGTGAGGACTCCCCCTCCACCGACGAGCAGTACTTC

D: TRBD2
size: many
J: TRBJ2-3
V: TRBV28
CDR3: CASSFTLAGGYGMGTDTQYF
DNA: TGTGCCAGCAGTTTTACCTTAGCGGGAGGGTATGGGATGGGCACAGATACGCAGTATTTT

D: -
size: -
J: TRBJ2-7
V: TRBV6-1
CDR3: CASSENRVRYEQYF
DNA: TGTGCCAGCAGCGAAAACAGGGTTCGCTACGAGCAGTACTTC